This TCR beta chain was sequenced for a study of cytomegalovirus exposure and HLA in healthy donors. As to this clone: Germline is not matched at one junction end, which may reflect a read error.

It was with 60 Vbeta and 13 Jbeta primers that the PCR ran. This table comes from immunoSEQ multiplex PCR, and its TCRdb copy is limited to in-frame clones, with some not included. Of 70,000 to 85,000 clones listed, 62% were seen once; the top ten hold roughly 4.5%. Germline lookup yields CDR1 SGHDT and CDR2 YYEEEE. The CDR3 spans 14 residues. Sequences were obtained from PBMCs. The receptor comes from a male donor in good health and CMV-seropositive. The gene calls are TRBV5-6 and TRBJ1-2, with a tentative D call TRBD1 (6 bases). This CDR3 is CASSIGGPNYGYTF. CDR3 sequence (DNA): TGTGCCAGCAGCATAGGGGGACCAAACTATGGTTACACCTTC.